This T cell receptor (beta chain) was documented in a study of shared clonotypes between healthy human individuals. Sequencing was performed with immunoSEQ multiplex PCR; in TCRdb, only in-frame clones are kept and a portion is missing. The repertoire holds 180,000 or so clones, with approximately 95% as singletons. Input material: naive CD4+ T cells sorted from blood. Subset of the sample: CD45RA+ positively selected. The TCR was taken from a woman aged 25-40 years in good health.

The CDR3, as DNA: TGTGCCAGCAGCTTATCCCGTTACGAGCAGTACTTC. This encodes CASSLSRYEQYF. The J gene is TRBJ2-7, the V gene TRBV7-1; D is ambiguous. TRBV7-1 is identified as an open reading frame with a role that is uncertain. V lost 4 bases and J 4 bases, leaving 8 bases between the germline ends. The CDR3 covers 12 residues.